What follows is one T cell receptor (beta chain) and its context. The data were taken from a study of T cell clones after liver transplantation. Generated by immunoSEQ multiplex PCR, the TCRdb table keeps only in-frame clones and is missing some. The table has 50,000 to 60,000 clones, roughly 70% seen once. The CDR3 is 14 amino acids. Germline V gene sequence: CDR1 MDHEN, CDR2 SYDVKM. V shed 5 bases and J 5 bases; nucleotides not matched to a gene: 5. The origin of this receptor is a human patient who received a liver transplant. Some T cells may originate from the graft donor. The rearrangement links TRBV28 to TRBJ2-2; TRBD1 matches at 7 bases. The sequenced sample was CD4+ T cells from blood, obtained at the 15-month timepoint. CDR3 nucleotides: TGTGCCAGCAGTCGAGGGGGCCAGACCGGGGAGCTGTTTTTT. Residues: CASSRGGQTGELFF. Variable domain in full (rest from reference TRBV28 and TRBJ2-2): DVKVTQSSRYLVKRTGEKVFLECVQDMDHENMFWYRQDPGLGLRLIYFSYDVKMKEKGDIPEGYSVSREKKERFSLILESASTNQTSMYLCASSRGGQTGELFFGEGSRLTVL.